What follows are 5 T cell receptor beta chains derived from one specimen sequenced in a study of T cells in Graves' hyperthyroidism and ophthalmopathy. It was RNA transcripts that yielded the amplified TCR beta CDR3 regions. HTBI primers were the set used in a first-round RT-PCR of the TCR CDR3. One entry per CDR3 protein, called by TCRdb with MiXCR from the multiplex PCR reads. The table records hundreds of thousands of distinct CDR3 sequences, around 13% of them present only once. Sequencing was carried out using blood. These receptors all come from a woman aged 30 to 39 with Graves' hyperthyroidism that later progressed to Graves' ophthalmopathy.

In its sample, this clonotype was seen a few times. The V call is TRBV7-8, the J call TRBJ1-1; TRBD1 might be the D (6 bases). The CDR3 contains 14 residues. CDR1 and CDR2 (germline): SGHVS, FQNEAQ. V was shortened by 5 bases and J by 1 base, with 11 bases between the two germline ends. CDR3 sequence reads: CASSKGHPNTEAFF. The CDR3 coding sequence is TGTGCCAGCAGCAAGGGACACCCGAACACTGAAGCTTTCTTT.

Many counts were recorded for this clonotype. The chain employs TRBV20-1 and TRBJ1-2; D is perhaps TRBD1 (5 bases). CDR3 length: 12 amino acids. Trimming removed 4 bases at V and 3 bases at J, with 9 bases between. Germline lookup yields CDR1 DFQATT and CDR2 SNEGSKA (reference sequence). The CDR3 DNA follows: TGCAGTGCTATCGACAGCGACTATGGCTACACCTTC. Protein sequence: CSAIDSDYGYTF.

This clonotype has just a few counts. The CDR3 DNA follows: TGTGCCAGCAGCCCCCGCGCGGGGACCTACAATGAGCAGTTCTTC. It codes for CASSPRAGTYNEQFF. V and J are TRBV9 and TRBJ2-1; weak D call: TRBD2 (6 bases). The CDR3 contains 15 residues. With 4 bases removed from V and 2 bases from J, the gap between germline ends came to 13 bases. The germline V gene has CDR1 SGDLS and CDR2 YYNGEE.

The sample holds many counts of this clonotype. The chain has TRBV28 and TRBJ1-1; 8 nucleotides match TRBD1. Trimming at V came to 5 bases and at J to 3 bases, leaving 5 bases not matched to a gene. CDR1 and CDR2 from the germline V gene are MDHEN and SYDVKM. The CDR3 has 14 amino acids. The CDR3 loop reads CASSMTGADTEAFF. CDR3 DNA sequence: TGTGCCAGCAGTATGACAGGGGCGGACACTGAAGCTTTCTTT.

This rearrangement joins TRBV5-1 to TRBJ2-5; D possibly corresponds to TRBD1 (5 bases). With 1 base removed from V and 5 bases from J, the gap between germline ends came to 15 bases. CDR3 length: 15 residues. CDR1 is SGHRS, CDR2 YFSETQ, per germline. CDR3 DNA sequence: TGCGCCAGCAGCTTGCCCCCAGGGCGGCAGGAGACCCAGTACTTC. It translates to CASSLPPGRQETQYF.